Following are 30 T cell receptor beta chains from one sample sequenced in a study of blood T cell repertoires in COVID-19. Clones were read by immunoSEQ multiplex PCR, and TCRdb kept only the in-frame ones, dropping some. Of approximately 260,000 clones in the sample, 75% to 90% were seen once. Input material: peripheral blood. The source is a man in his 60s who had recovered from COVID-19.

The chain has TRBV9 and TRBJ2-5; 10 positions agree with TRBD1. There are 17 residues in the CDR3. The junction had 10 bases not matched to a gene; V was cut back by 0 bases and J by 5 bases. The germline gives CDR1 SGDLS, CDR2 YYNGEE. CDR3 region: CASSVGLGDRGKETQYF. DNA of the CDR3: TGTGCCAGCAGCGTAGGGTTGGGGGACAGGGGTAAGGAGACCCAGTACTTC.

CDR3 bases: TGTGCCAGCAGCTCGGGACAGGGGGCGGGAGAGACCCAGTACTTC. It specifies CASSSGQGAGETQYF. The chain carries TRBV5-5 and TRBJ2-5; TRBD1 matches at 12 bases. J lost 4 bases, V lost 3 bases, and 4 bases had no gene match. The CDR3 sequence is 15 residues long. Per the germline V gene, CDR1 is SGHKS and CDR2 is YYEKEE (reference sequence).

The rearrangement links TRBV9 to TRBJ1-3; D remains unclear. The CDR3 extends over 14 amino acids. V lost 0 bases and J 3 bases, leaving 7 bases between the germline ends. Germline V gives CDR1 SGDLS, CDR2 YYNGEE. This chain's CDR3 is CASSVGQSGNTIYF. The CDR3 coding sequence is TGTGCCAGCAGCGTAGGACAAAGTGGAAACACCATATATTTT.

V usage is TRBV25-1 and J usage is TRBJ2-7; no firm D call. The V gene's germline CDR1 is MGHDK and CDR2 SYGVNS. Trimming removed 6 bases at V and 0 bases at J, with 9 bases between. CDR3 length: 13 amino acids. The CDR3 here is CASSDDNSYEQYF. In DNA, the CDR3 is TGTGCCAGCAGCGACGACAACTCCTACGAGCAGTACTTC.

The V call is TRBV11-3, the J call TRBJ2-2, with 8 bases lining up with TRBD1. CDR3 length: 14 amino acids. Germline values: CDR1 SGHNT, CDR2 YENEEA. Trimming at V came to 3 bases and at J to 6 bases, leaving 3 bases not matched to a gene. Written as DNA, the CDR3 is TGTGCCAGCAGCTTTTCAGGGGGCGCCGGGGAGCTGTTTTTT. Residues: CASSFSGGAGELFF. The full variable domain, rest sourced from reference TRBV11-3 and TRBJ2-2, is EAGVVQSPRYKIIEKKQPVAFWCNPISGHNTLYWYLQNLGQGPELLIRYENEEAVDDSQLPKDRFSAERLKGVDSTLKIQPAELGDSAVYLCASSFSGGAGELFFGEGSRLTVL.

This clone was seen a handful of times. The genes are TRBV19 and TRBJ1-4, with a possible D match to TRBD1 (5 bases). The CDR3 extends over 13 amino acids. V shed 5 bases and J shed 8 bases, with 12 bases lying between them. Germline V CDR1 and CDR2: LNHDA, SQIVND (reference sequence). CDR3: CASSPREGEKLFF. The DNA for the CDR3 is TGTGCCAGTAGTCCCAGGGAGGGGGAAAAACTGTTTTTT.

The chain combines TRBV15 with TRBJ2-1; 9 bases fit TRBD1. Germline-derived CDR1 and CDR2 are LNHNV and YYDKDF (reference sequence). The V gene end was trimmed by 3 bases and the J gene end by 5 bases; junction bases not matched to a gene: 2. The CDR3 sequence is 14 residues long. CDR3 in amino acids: CATSRDRGHNEQFF. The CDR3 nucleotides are TGTGCCACCAGCAGGGACAGGGGCCACAATGAGCAGTTCTTC.

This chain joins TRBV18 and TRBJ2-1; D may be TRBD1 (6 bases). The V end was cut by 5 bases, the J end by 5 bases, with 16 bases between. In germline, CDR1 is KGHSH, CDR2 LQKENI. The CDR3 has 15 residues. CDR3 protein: CASSDRIQRDNEQFF. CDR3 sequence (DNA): TGTGCCAGCTCAGACAGGATCCAAAGGGACAATGAGCAGTTCTTC.

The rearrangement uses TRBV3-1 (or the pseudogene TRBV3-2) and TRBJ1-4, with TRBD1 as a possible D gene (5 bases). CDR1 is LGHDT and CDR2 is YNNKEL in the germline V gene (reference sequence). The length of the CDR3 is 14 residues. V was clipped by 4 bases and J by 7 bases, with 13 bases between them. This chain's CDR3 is CASSPRGRGEKLFF. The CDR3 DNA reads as TGTGCCAGCAGCCCGCGGGGACGGGGTGAAAAACTGTTTTTT.

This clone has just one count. CDR3 nucleotide sequence: TGTGCCAGCAGTCACATATTGGATGAGCAGTTCTTC. This sequence encodes CASSHILDEQFF. J is TRBJ2-1 and V is TRBV6-5; unclear D gene. The CDR3 is 12 residues long. Germline V gene sequence: CDR1 MNHEY, CDR2 SVGAGI. Trimming took 5 bases from V and 8 from J, leaving 10 bases between them.

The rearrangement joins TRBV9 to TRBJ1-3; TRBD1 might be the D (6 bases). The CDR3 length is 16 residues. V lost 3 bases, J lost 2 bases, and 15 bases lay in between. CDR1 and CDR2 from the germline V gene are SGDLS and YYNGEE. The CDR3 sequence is CASSAEQGVAGNTIYF. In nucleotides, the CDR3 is TGTGCCAGCAGCGCAGAACAGGGAGTCGCTGGAAACACCATATATTTT.

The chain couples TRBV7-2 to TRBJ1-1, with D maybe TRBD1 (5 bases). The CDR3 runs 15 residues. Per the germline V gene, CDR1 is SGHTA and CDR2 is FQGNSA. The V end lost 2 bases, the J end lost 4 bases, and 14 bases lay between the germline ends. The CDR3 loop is CASSLRGGGGTEAFF. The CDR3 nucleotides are TGTGCCAGCAGCTTACGAGGCGGGGGGGGCACTGAAGCTTTCTTT. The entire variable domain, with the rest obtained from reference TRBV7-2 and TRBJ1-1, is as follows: GAGVSQSPSNKVTEKGKDVELRCDPISGHTALYWYRQSLGQGLEFLIYFQGNSAPDKSGLPSDRFSAERTGGSVSTLTIQRTQQEDSAVYLCASSLRGGGGTEAFFGQGTRLTVV.

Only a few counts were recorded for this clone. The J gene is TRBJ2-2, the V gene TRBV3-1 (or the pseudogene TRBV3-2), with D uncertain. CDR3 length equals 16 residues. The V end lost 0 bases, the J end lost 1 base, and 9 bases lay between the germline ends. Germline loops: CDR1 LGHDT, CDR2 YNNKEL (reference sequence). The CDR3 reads CASSQETVLNTGELFF. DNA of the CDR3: TGTGCCAGCAGCCAAGAGACTGTCCTGAACACCGGGGAGCTGTTTTTT.

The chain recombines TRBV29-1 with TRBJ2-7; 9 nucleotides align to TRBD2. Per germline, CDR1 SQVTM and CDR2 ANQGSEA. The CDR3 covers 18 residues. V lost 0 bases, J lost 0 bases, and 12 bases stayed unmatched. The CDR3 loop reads CSVEDGVAGAPSSYEQYF. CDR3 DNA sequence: TGCAGCGTTGAAGATGGGGTAGCGGGGGCCCCGAGCTCCTACGAGCAGTACTTC.

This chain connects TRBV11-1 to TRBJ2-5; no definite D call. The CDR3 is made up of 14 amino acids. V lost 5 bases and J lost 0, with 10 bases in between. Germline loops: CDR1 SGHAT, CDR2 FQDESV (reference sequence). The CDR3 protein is CASSLSRYQETQYF. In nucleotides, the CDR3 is TGTGCCAGCAGCCTCTCGCGGTACCAAGAGACCCAGTACTTC.

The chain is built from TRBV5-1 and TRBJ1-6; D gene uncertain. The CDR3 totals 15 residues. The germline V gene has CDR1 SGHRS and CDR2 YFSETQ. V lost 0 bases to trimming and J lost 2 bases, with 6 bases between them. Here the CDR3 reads CASSLDRAYNSPLHF. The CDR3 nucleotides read TGCGCCAGCAGCTTGGATCGGGCCTATAATTCACCCCTCCACTTT.

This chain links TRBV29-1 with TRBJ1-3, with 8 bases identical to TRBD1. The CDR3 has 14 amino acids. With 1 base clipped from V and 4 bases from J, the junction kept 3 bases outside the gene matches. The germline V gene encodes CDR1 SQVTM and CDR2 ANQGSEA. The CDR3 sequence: CSVEVQGGGNTIYF. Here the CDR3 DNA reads TGCAGCGTTGAAGTACAGGGGGGAGGAAACACCATATATTTT.

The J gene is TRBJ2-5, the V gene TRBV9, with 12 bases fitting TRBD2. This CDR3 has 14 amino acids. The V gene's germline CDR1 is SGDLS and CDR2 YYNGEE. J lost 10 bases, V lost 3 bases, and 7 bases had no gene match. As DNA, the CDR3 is TGTGCCAGCAGCGACCTAGCGGGGGGGCCCGGCCAGTACTTC. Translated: CASSDLAGGPGQYF.

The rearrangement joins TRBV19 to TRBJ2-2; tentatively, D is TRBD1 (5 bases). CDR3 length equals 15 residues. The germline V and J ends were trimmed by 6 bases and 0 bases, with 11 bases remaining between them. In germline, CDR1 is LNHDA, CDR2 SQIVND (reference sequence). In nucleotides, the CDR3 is TGTGCCAGTAGGGTAACAGGAGCGAACACCGGGGAGCTGTTTTTT. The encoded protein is CASRVTGANTGELFF.

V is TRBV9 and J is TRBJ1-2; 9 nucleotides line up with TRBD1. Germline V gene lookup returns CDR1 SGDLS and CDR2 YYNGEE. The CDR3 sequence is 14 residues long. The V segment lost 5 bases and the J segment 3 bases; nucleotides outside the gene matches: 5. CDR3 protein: CASSTGTGYYGYTF. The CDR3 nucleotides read TGTGCCAGCAGTACCGGGACAGGGTACTATGGCTACACCTTC.

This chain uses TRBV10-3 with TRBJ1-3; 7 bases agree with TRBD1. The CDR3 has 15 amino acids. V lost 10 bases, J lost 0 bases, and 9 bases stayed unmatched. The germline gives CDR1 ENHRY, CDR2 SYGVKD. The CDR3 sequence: CASSPGQLSGNTIYF. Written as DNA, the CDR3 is TGTGCCAGCTCGCCGGGACAGCTCTCTGGAAACACCATATATTTT.

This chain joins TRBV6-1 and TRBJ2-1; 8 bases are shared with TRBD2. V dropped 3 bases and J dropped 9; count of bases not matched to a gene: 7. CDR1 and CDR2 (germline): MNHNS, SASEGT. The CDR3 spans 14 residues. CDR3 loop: CASSDVGGAIEQFF. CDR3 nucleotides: TGTGCCAGCAGTGATGTCGGGGGGGCTATTGAGCAGTTCTTC.

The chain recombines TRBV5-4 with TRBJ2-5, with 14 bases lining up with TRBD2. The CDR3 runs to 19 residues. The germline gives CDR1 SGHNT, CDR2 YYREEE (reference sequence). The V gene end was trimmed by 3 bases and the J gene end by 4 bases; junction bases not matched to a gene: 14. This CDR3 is CASSSSGTSGRSGRETQYF. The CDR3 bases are TGTGCCAGCAGCTCGTCCGGGACTAGCGGGAGATCTGGTCGAGAGACCCAGTACTTC. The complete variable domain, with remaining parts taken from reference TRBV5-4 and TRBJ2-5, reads ETGVTQSPTHLIKTRGQQVTLRCSSQSGHNTVSWYQQALGQGPQFIFQYYREEENGRGNFPPRFSGLQFPNYSSELNVNALELDDSALYLCASSSSGTSGRSGRETQYFGPGTRLLVL.

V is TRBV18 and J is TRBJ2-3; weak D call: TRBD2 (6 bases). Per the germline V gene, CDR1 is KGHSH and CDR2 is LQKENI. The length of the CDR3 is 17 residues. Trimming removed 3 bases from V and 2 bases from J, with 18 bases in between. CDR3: CASSPTTLGGPTDTQYF. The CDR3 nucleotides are TGTGCCAGCTCACCGACCACCTTGGGGGGTCCCACAGATACGCAGTATTTT.

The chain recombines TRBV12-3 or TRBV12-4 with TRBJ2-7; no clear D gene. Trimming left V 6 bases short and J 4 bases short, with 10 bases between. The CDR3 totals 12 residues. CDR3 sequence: CASSQSGYEQYF. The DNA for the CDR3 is TGTGCCAGCAGCCAATCCGGGTACGAGCAGTACTTC.

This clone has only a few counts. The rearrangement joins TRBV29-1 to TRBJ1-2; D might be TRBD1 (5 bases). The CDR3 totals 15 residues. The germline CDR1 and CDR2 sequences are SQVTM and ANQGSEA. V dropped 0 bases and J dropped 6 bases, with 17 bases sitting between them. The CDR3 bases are TGCAGCGTTGAAGAGGTTGGCAGGGCTCGAAATGGCTACACCTTC. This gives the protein CSVEEVGRARNGYTF.

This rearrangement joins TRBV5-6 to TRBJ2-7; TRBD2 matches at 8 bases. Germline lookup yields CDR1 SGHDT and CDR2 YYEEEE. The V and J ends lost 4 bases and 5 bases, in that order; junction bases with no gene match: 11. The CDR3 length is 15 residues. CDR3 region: CASSRYRAGVNEQYF. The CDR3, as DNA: TGTGCCAGCAGCCGATACCGAGCGGGGGTGAACGAGCAGTACTTC.

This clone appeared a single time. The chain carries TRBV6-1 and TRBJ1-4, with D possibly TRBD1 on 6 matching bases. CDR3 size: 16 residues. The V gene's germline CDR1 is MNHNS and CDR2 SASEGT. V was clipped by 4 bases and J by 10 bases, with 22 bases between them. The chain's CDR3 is CASSVRQVPRGGKLFF. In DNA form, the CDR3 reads TGTGCCAGCAGTGTAAGACAGGTCCCCAGGGGTGGAAAACTGTTTTTT.

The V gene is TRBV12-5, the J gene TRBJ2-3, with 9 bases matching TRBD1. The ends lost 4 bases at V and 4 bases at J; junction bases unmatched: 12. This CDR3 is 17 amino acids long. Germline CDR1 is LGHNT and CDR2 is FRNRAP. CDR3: CASGWLPGQGPSDTQYF. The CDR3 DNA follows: TGTGCTAGTGGTTGGCTCCCGGGACAGGGACCCTCAGATACGCAGTATTTT. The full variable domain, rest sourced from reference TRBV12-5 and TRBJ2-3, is DARVTQTPRHKVTEMGQEVTMRCQPILGHNTVFWYRQTMMQGLELLAYFRNRAPLDDSGMPKDRFSAEMPDATLATLKIQPSEPRDSAVYFCASGWLPGQGPSDTQYFGPGTRLTVL.

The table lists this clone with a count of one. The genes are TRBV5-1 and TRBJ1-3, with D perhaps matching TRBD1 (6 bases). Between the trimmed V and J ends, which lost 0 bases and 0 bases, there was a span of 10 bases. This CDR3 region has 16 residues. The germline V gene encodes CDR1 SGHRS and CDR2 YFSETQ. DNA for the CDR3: TGCGCCAGCAGCTTGGCGGACAGCCGCTCTGGAAACACCATATATTTT. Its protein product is CASSLADSRSGNTIYF. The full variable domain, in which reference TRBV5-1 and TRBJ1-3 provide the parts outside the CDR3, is KAGVTQTPRYLIKTRGQQVTLSCSPISGHRSVSWYQQTPGQGLQFLFEYFSETQRNKGNFPGRFSGRQFSNSRSEMNVSTLELGDSALYLCASSLADSRSGNTIYFGEGSWLTVV.